The 17 T cell receptor beta chains listed next were all sequenced from one sample in a study of T cell clonality in common variable immunodeficiency. The assay was immunoSEQ multiplex PCR, and TCRdb's table has in-frame clones only and misses some. The specimen has some 42,000 clones, none found just once. Sequencing was done on a sample of peripheral blood mononuclear cells. These receptors were collected from a person aged 18 to 70 in good health.

This clone came up many times. The read ends 3 residues shy of where the CDR3 ends; the end is completed using the germline J gene. J is TRBJ2-5 and V is TRBV2; 12 bases map to TRBD2. CDR3 length: 13 residues. CDR1 and CDR2 (germline): SNHLY, FYNNEI. CDR3 loop: CGTSGNGGETQYF. The covered CDR3 bases are TGTGGGACTAGCGGGAATGGGGGGGAGACC.

This clone was observed many times. The DNA ends 3 residues before the CDR3 does, and the rest of the CDR3 is filled in from the germline J gene. Other DNA sequences in the sample encode the same CDR3. This rearrangement joins TRBV7-2 to TRBJ2-5, with 10 bases fitting TRBD1. The CDR3 is 14 residues long. The V gene's germline CDR1 is SGHTA and CDR2 FQGNSA. V shed 5 bases and J 4 bases; nucleotides not matched to a gene: 4. CDR3 DNA, as far as it was read: TGTGCCAGCAGCCCGACAGGGGGCGGAGAGACC. Translating it yields CASSPTGGGET. The CDR3 in its entirety is CASSPTGGGETQYF.

On this clone: This could be a read error, since a much larger clone is one nucleotide away. The read falls 3 residues short of the CDR3 end, and the missing part is taken from the germline J gene. V gene TRBV7-8 combines with J gene TRBJ2-3; TRBD1 matches at 9 bases. Germline CDR1 is SGHVS and CDR2 is FQNEAQ. The CDR3 extends over 16 amino acids. The part of the CDR3 DNA that was read is TGTGCCAGCAGCTTAACAGGGGGCGTTGCCAATCAGCCG. This sequence encodes CASSLTGGVANQP. In full, the CDR3 is CASSLTGGVANQPQYF. Full variable domain (missing parts from reference TRBV7-8 and TRBJ2-3): GAGVSQSPRYKVAKRGQDVALRCDPISGHVSLFWYQQALGQGPEFLTYFQNEAQLDKSGLPSDRFFAERPEGSVSTLKIQRTQQEDSAVYLCASSLTGGVANQPQYFGPGTRLTVL.

This clone has just a few counts. One end of the junction is discordant with germline, which a read error may explain. The DNA ends 3 residues before the CDR3 does, and the rest of the CDR3 is filled in from the germline J gene. The chain employs TRBV7-9 and TRBJ1-1; D is perhaps TRBD1 (5 bases). Germline V gene sequence: CDR1 SEHNR, CDR2 FQNEAQ (reference sequence). The CDR3 is 15 residues long. CDR3 bases read: TGTTCCAGCAGCCGTCGCGGGGGAGGGGACACTGAA. Translating gives CSSSRRGGGDTE. The full CDR3 protein reads CSSSRRGGGDTEAFF.

This clone was counted between two and nine times. The read ends 3 residues before the CDR3 terminus; that terminus is restored from the germline J gene. The J gene is TRBJ2-1, the V gene TRBV11-3; TRBD2 might be the D (6 bases). The CDR3 sequence is 14 residues long. Germline CDR1 reads SGHNT; CDR2 reads YENEEA. The germline V and J ends were trimmed by 1 base and 8 bases, with 12 bases remaining between them. CDR3 protein: CASSLGLEGDEQFF. The covered CDR3 bases are TGTGCCAGCAGCTTAGGACTAGAAGGCGATGAG. The full variable domain, rest sourced from reference TRBV11-3 and TRBJ2-1, is EAGVVQSPRYKIIEKKQPVAFWCNPISGHNTLYWYLQNLGQGPELLIRYENEEAVDDSQLPKDRFSAERLKGVDSTLKIQPAELGDSAVYLCASSLGLEGDEQFFGPGTRLTVL.

This clone was detected a few times. The read finishes 3 residues shy of the CDR3 end, and the germline J gene is used to complete it. The chain joins TRBV6-2 or TRBV6-3 to TRBJ1-2, with 7 bases fitting TRBD1. Germline V lookup: CDR1 MNHEY, CDR2 SVGEGT. This CDR3 is 15 amino acids long. The CDR3 DNA, read in part, is TGTGCCAGCAGGTTGGAGGAGGGGGCCACAGATACC. This sequence encodes CASRLEEGATDT. The entire CDR3 protein is CASRLEEGATDTYTF.

This clone was observed at least ten times. The CDR3 extends 3 residues past the end of the read, so its final part is completed from the germline J gene. The chain employs TRBV20-1 and TRBJ2-7; 8 bases are a match to TRBD2. V gave up 1 base and J gave up 2 bases; unmatched junction bases: 7. The CDR3 length is 15 residues. The germline V gene encodes CDR1 DFQATT and CDR2 SNEGSKA (reference sequence). CDR3 region: CSARGASGFTYEQYF. The CDR3 DNA, read in part, is TGCAGTGCTAGAGGGGCTAGCGGGTTTACCTACGAG.

The part of the CDR3 DNA that was read is TGTGCCTGGAGGCCGGGACAGGTACTCTACGAG. Translated, it gives CAWRPGQVLYE. The CDR3 in full is CAWRPGQVLYEQYF. The chain carries TRBV30 and TRBJ2-7, with TRBD1 matching 8 bases. The read comes to an end 3 residues before the CDR3 does, leaving the germline J gene to fill in the end. Germline CDR1 GTSNPN, CDR2 SVGIG (reference sequence). The CDR3 consists of 14 residues. Germline trimming cut 3 bases from V and 3 bases from J; bases unmatched to any gene: 7.

The sample holds many counts of this clone. The sequenced fragment ends 3 residues before the CDR3 boundary, so the rest is inferred from the germline J gene. This chain uses TRBV5-1 with TRBJ2-3; no definite D call. Per the germline V gene, CDR1 is SGHRS and CDR2 is YFSETQ. V was clipped by 0 bases and J by 0 bases, with 8 bases between them. The CDR3 sequence is 15 residues long. CDR3 DNA, as far as it was read: TGCGCCAGCAGCTTGGGTTCAGCGAGCACAGATACG. Amino acids: CASSLGSASTDT. The complete CDR3 protein is CASSLGSASTDTQYF.

At least ten counts were recorded for this clone. With the read ending 3 residues before the CDR3 end, the germline J gene is used to fill in that end. The gene calls are TRBV20-1 and TRBJ1-1, with TRBD1 matching over 8 bases. The CDR3 is 16 amino acids. Germline V CDR1 and CDR2: DFQATT, SNEGSKA (reference sequence). J lost 5 bases, V lost 6 bases, and 17 bases had no gene match. This chain's CDR3 is CSAKVVGMGQVTEAFF. The CDR3 DNA, read in part, is TGCAGTGCCAAGGTCGTCGGGATGGGACAGGTTACTGAA.

This clone was recorded many times. The CDR3 end falls 3 residues outside the read, so it is completed with the germline J gene. This chain joins TRBV30 and TRBJ1-1; D not certain. Trimming took off 2 bases at V and 2 bases at J, with 9 bases between the two ends. CDR1 and CDR2 (germline): GTSNPN, SVGIG (reference sequence). The CDR3 is 13 residues long. Incomplete CDR3 DNA: TGTGCCTGGAGTTGGGCCCCTAACACTGAA. Translation: CAWSWAPNTE. The whole CDR3 reads CAWSWAPNTEAFF.

This clone was counted ten times or more. CDR3 region: CASTSKRDSTGELFF. Incomplete CDR3 DNA: TGTGCCAGCACGTCAAAGCGGGACAGCACCGGGGAG. This sequence joins TRBV6-2 or TRBV6-3 and TRBJ2-2; D assignment may be TRBD1 or TRBD2 (7 bases each). Read coverage stops 3 residues before the CDR3 terminus; the germline J gene supplies the remainder. CDR3 length: 15 amino acids. V lost 7 bases and J lost 4, with 16 bases in between. The V gene's germline CDR1 is MNHEY and CDR2 SVGEGT.

This clone was seen at least ten times. Read sequence stops 3 residues before the CDR3 end, and the germline J gene provides the missing end. The chain combines TRBV28 with TRBJ1-2, with 9 bases aligning to TRBD1. CDR1 and CDR2 from the germline V gene are MDHEN and SYDVKM. The CDR3 length is 12 residues. The CDR3 bases that were read are TGTGCCAGCAAACAGGGGGCGCGGGGC. This sequence encodes CASKQGARG. The full CDR3 protein reads CASKQGARGYTF.

This clone was seen at least ten times. The DNA ends 3 residues before the CDR3 does, and the rest of the CDR3 is filled in from the germline J gene. This sequence joins TRBV7-2 and TRBJ2-2; tentatively, D is TRBD1 (5 bases). V lost 1 base and J 7 bases, leaving 10 bases between the germline ends. Per the germline V gene, CDR1 is SGHTA and CDR2 is FQGNSA. This CDR3 has 14 amino acids. The covered CDR3 bases are TGTGCCAGCAGCTTAGGACAGATGTTCGGGGAG. Residues: CASSLGQMFGE. The whole CDR3 sequence reads CASSLGQMFGELFF.

The table lists this clone with many counts. The CDR3 goes on 3 residues after the read ends, and that part is filled in from the germline J gene. The chain combines TRBV5-1 with TRBJ2-3; TRBD2 is a possible D gene (6 bases). Germline CDR1 is SGHRS and CDR2 is YFSETQ. The CDR3 sequence is 13 residues long. V was cut by 0 bases and J by 4 bases, with 6 bases left in between. CDR3: CASSLGGADTQYF. The sequenced CDR3 bases are TGCGCCAGCAGCTTGGGGGGGGCAGATACG.

This clone was seen repeatedly, ten times or more. The CDR3 bases that were read are TGTGCCAGCTCATCTTCACAGGGGTGGGATCAGCCC. Encoded protein: CASSSSQGWDQP. The entire CDR3 protein reads CASSSSQGWDQPQHF. The chain couples TRBV18 to TRBJ1-5; 7 bases line up with TRBD1. The read ends 3 residues early relative to the CDR3; the germline J gene fills the gap. Trimming took 5 bases from V and 5 from J; bases not matched to a gene: 9. The CDR3 has 15 amino acids. Germline V gene data show CDR1 as KGHSH and CDR2 as LQKENI.

Many counts were recorded for this clone. The sequence runs out 3 residues before the end of the CDR3; the remainder is reconstructed from the germline J gene. The V call is TRBV9, the J call TRBJ2-5; 7 bases match TRBD2. V lost 0 bases, J lost 7 bases, and 12 bases stayed unmatched. This CDR3 is built from 16 residues. Germline-derived CDR1 and CDR2 are SGDLS and YYNGEE. The DNA read from the CDR3 is TGTGCCAGCAGCGTAGGCAGCGGGGAGGCAAGAGTGACC. It translates to CASSVGSGEARVT. The whole CDR3 region reads CASSVGSGEARVTQYF.